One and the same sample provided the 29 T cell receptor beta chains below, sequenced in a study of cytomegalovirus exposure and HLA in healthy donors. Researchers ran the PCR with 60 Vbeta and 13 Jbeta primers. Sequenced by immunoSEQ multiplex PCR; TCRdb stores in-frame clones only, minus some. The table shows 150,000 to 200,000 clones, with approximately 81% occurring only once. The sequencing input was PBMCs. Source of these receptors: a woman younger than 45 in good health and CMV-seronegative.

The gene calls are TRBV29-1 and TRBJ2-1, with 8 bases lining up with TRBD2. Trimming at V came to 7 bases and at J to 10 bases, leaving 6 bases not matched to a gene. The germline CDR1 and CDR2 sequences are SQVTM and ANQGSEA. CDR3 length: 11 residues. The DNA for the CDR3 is TGCAGCGACCGAACTAGCGGAGAGCAGTTCTTC. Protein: CSDRTSGEQFF.

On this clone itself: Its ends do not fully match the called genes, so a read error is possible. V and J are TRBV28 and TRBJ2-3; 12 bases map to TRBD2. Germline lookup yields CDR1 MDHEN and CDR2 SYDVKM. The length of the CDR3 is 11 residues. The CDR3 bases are TGTGCCAGCAGCTGGACTAGCGGGATGGATTTT. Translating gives CASSWTSGMDF.

This CDR3 is CASSLQGLGYTF. The CDR3 nucleotides read TGTGCCAGCAGTTTACAGGGTCTCGGCTACACCTTC. The chain has TRBV28 and TRBJ1-2, with D perhaps matching TRBD1 (5 bases). The V gene lost 2 bases and the J gene lost 8 bases, with 9 bases spanning the gap. The CDR3 sequence is 12 residues long. CDR1 and CDR2 from the germline V gene are MDHEN and SYDVKM.

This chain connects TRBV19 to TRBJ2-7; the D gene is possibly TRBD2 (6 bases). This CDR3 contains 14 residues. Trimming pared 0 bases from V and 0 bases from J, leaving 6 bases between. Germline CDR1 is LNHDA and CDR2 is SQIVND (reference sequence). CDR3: CASSIERGSYEQYF. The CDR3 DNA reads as TGTGCCAGTAGTATAGAGCGGGGCTCCTACGAGCAGTACTTC. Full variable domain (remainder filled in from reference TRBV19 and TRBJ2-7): DGGITQSPKYLFRKEGQNVTLSCEQNLNHDAMYWYRQDPGQGLRLIYYSQIVNDFQKGDIAEGYSVSREKKESFPLTVTSAQKNPTAFYLCASSIERGSYEQYFGPGTRLTVT.

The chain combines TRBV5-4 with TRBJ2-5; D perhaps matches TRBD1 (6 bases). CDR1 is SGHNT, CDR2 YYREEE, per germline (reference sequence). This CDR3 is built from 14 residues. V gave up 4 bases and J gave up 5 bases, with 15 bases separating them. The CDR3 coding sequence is TGTGCCAGCAGCCCCGCAGGGGTTAGGGAGACCCAGTACTTC. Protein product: CASSPAGVRETQYF. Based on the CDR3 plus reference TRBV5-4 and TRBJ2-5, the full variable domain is ETGVTQSPTHLIKTRGQQVTLRCSSQSGHNTVSWYQQALGQGPQFIFQYYREEENGRGNFPPRFSGLQFPNYSSELNVNALELDDSALYLCASSPAGVRETQYFGPGTRLLVL.

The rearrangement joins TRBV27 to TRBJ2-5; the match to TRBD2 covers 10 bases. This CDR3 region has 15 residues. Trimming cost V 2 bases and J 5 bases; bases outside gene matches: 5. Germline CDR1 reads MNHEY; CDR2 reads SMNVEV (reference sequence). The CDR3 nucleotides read TGTGCCAGCAGTTTACTAGCGGGGGCCGGGGAGACCCAGTACTTC. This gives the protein CASSLLAGAGETQYF.

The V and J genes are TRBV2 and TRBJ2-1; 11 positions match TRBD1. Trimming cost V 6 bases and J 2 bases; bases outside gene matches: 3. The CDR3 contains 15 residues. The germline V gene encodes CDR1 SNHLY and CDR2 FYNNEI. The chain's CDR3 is CASSPDRGPYNEQFF. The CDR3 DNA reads TGTGCCAGCAGCCCGGACAGGGGGCCCTACAATGAGCAGTTCTTC.

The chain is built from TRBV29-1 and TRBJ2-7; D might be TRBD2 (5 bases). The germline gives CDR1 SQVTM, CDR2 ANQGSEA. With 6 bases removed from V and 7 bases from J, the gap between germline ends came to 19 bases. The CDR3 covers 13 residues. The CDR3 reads CSVAPTRDREQYF. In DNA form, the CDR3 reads TGCAGCGTCGCCCCCACTCGGGATCGGGAGCAGTACTTC.

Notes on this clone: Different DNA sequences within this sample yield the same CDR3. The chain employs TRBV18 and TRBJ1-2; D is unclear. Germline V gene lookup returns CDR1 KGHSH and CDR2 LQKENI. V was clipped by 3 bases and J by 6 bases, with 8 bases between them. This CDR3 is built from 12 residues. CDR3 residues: CASSPPGDGYTF. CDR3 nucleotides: TGTGCCAGCTCACCTCCCGGGGATGGCTACACCTTC.

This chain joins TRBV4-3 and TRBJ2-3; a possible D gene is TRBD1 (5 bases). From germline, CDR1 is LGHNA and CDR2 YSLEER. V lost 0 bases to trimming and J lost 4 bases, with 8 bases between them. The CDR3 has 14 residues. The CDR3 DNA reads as TGCGCCAGCAGCCAAGATCAGGGTTCAGATACGCAGTATTTT. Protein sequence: CASSQDQGSDTQYF.

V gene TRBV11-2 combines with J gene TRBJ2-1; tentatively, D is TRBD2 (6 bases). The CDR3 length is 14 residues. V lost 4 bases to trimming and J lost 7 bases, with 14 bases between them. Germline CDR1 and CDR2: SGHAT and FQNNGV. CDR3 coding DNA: TGTGCCAGCAGCTCCCTAGCGATCCCGAATGAGCAGTTCTTC. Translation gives CASSSLAIPNEQFF.

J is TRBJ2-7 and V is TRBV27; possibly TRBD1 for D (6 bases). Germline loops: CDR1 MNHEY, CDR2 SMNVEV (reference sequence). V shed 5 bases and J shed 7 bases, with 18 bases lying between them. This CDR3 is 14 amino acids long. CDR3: CASSAPGHPREQYF. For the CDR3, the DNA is TGTGCCAGCAGTGCTCCGGGACATCCCCGAGAGCAGTACTTC.

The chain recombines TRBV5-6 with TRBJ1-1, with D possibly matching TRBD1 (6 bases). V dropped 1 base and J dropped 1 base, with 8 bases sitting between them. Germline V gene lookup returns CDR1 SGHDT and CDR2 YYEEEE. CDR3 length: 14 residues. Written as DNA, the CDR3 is TGTGCCAGCAGCTTGCCCAGGGGGAACACTGAAGCTTTCTTT. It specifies CASSLPRGNTEAFF.

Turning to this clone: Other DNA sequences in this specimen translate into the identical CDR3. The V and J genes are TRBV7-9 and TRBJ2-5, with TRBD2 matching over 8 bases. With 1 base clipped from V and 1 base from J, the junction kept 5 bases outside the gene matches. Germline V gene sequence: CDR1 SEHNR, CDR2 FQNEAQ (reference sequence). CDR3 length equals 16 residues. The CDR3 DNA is TGTGCCAGCAGCTTAGGGACCGGGACTAGCCAAGAGACCCAGTACTTC. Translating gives CASSLGTGTSQETQYF.

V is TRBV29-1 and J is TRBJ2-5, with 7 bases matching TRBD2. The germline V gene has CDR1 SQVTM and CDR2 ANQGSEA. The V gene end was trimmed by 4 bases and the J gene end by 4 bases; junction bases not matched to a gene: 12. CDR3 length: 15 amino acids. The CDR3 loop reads CSVGLWREYGETQYF. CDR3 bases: TGCAGCGTTGGTTTGTGGCGGGAGTATGGAGAGACCCAGTACTTC.

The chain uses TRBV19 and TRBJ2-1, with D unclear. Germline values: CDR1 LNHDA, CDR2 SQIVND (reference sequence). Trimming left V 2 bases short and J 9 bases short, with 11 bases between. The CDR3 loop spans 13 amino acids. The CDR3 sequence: CASSIHDFGEQFF. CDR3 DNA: TGTGCCAGTAGTATACATGATTTCGGTGAGCAGTTCTTC.

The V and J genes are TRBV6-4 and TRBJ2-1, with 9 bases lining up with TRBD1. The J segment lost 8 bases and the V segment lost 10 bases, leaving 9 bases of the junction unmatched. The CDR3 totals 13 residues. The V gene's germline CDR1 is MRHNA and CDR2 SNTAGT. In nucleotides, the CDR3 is TGTGCCACCAAACAGGGGGCCGGATATGAGCAGTTCTTC. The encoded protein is CATKQGAGYEQFF.

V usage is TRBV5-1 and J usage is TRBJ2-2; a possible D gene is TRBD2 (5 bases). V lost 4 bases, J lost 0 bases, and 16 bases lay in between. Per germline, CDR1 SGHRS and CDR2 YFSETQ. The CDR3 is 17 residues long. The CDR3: CASSPNGKVSNTGELFF. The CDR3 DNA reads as TGCGCCAGCAGCCCGAACGGGAAAGTATCGAACACCGGGGAGCTGTTTTTT.

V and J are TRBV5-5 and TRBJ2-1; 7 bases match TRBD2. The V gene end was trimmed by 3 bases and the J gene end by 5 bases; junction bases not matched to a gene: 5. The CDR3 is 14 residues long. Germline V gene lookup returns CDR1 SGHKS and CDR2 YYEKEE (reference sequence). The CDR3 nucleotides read TGTGCCAGCAGCTGGGGAGGGCGTGACAATGAGCAGTTCTTC. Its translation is CASSWGGRDNEQFF.

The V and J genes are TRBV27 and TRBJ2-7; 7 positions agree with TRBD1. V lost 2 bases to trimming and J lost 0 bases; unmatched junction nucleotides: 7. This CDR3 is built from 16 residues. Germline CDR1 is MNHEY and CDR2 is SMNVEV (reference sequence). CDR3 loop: CASSLTGRGSSYEQYF. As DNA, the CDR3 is TGTGCCAGCAGTTTAACTGGCAGGGGGAGCTCCTACGAGCAGTACTTC.

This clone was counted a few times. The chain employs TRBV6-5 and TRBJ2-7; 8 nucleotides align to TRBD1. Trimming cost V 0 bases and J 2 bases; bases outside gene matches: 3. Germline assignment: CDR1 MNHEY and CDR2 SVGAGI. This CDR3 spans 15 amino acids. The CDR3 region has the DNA TGTGCCAGCAGTTACTCGACAGGGGACCCCTACGAGCAGTACTTC. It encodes CASSYSTGDPYEQYF.

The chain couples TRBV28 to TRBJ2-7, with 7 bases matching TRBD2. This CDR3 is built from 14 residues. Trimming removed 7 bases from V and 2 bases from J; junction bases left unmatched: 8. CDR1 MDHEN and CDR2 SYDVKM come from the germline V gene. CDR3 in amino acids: CASNVRDYTYEQYF. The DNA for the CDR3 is TGTGCCAGCAACGTCCGGGACTACACCTACGAGCAGTACTTC.

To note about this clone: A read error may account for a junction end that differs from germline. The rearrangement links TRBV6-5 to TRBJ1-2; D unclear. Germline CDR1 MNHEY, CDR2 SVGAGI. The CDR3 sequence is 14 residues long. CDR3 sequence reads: CASGYSGRMDGYTF. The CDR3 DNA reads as TGTGCCAGCGGTTATTCAGGAAGAATGGATGGCTACACCTTC.

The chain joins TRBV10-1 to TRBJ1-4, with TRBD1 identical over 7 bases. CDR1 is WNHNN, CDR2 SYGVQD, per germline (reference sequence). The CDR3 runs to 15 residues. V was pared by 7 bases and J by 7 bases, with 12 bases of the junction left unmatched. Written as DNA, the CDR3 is TGCGCCAGCAACAAAGGGACAGTTCGGGGTGAAAAACTGTTTTTT. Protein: CASNKGTVRGEKLFF.

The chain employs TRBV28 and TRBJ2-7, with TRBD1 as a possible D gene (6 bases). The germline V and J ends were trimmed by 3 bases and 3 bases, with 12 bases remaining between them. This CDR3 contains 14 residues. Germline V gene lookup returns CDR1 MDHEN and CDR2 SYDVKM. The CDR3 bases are TGTGCCAGCAGTTTCCCGACCAGGGGCTACGAGCAGTACTTC. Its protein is CASSFPTRGYEQYF.

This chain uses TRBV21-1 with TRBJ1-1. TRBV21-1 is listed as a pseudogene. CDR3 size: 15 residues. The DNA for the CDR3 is TGTGCCAGCAGCAAAGCGCTTAGAAACCCCACTGAAGCTTTCTTT. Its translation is CASSKALRNPTEAFF.

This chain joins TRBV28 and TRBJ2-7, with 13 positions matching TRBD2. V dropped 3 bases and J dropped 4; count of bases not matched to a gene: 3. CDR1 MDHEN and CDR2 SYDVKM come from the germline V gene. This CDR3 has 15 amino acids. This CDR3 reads CASSFRTSGSYEQYF. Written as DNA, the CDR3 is TGTGCCAGCAGTTTTAGGACTAGCGGGAGTTACGAGCAGTACTTC.

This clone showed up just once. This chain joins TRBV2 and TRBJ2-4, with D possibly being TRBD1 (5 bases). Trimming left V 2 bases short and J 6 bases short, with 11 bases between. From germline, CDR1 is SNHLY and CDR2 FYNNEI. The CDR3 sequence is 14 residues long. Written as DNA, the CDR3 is TGTGCCAGCAGTGAAAGGGTCCAGGGAAACATTCAGTACTTC. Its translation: CASSERVQGNIQYF. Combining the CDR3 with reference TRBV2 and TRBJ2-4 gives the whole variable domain EPEVTQTPSHQVTQMGQEVILRCVPISNHLYFYWYRQILGQKVEFLVSFYNNEISEKSEIFDDQFSVERPDGSNFTLKIRSTKLEDSAMYFCASSERVQGNIQYFGAGTRLSVL.

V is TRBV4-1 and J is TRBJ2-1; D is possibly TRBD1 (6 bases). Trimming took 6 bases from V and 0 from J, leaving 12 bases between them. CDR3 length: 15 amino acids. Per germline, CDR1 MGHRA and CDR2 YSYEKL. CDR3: CASRTGTLSYNEQFF. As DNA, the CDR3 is TGCGCCAGCAGGACCGGGACACTCTCCTACAATGAGCAGTTCTTC.